The 18 T cell receptor beta chains reported below all come from one sample, sequenced in a study of blood T cell repertoires in COVID-19. The repertoire was sequenced with immunoSEQ multiplex PCR; TCRdb's copy has only in-frame clones and lacks some. The sample includes 150,000 or so clones, about 88% of them seen just once. Sequencing used peripheral blood. Receptors were obtained from a woman aged 45-65 years with COVID-19, enrolled during active disease.

The V gene is TRBV9, the J gene TRBJ1-2; D remains unclear. The CDR3 is 12 residues long. The V end lost 0 bases, the J end lost 11 bases, and 11 bases lay between the germline ends. Germline loops: CDR1 SGDLS, CDR2 YYNGEE. The CDR3 sequence is CASSVAFGAYTF. The CDR3 DNA reads as TGTGCCAGCAGCGTAGCTTTCGGAGCGTACACCTTC.

The chain couples TRBV4-3 to TRBJ2-1; D unresolved. Germline CDR1 and CDR2: LGHNA and YSLEER. CDR3 size: 13 residues. Trimming removed 2 bases at V and 6 bases at J, with 8 bases between. The CDR3 DNA reads TGCGCCAGCAGCCAAACGTCGGGCAATGAGCAGTTCTTC. Translation: CASSQTSGNEQFF.

The gene calls are TRBV14 and TRBJ2-7; 7 positions agree with TRBD1. The CDR3 consists of 14 residues. V lost 4 bases to trimming and J lost 6 bases; unmatched junction nucleotides: 9. Germline V gives CDR1 SGHDN, CDR2 FVKESK. The CDR3 coding sequence is TGTGCCAGCAGCCGCGCGAGGGGGCCGGGCGAGCAGTACTTC. Translated, it gives CASSRARGPGEQYF.

The chain recombines TRBV7-8 with TRBJ2-5; TRBD2 aligns across 7 bases. This CDR3 contains 15 residues. The germline gives CDR1 SGHVS, CDR2 FQNEAQ. V was clipped by 5 bases and J by 0 bases; unmatched bases: 6. DNA of the CDR3: TGTGCCAGCAGCCGAGGGACTATGTACCAAGAGACCCAGTACTTC. It yields the protein CASSRGTMYQETQYF.

This chain joins TRBV15 and TRBJ1-1; TRBD1 matches at 7 bases. The CDR3 runs 14 residues. V was clipped by 4 bases and J by 7 bases; unmatched bases: 9. Per the germline V gene, CDR1 is LNHNV and CDR2 is YYDKDF (reference sequence). In nucleotides, the CDR3 is TGTGCCACCAGCACCTTGACAGGGTTGAATGAAGCTTTCTTT. It yields the protein CATSTLTGLNEAFF.

This chain connects TRBV7-2 to TRBJ2-5, with 7 nucleotides matching TRBD2. Germline lookup yields CDR1 SGHTA and CDR2 FQGNSA. J was trimmed by 4 bases and V by 7 bases; bases with no gene match: 9. This CDR3 spans 14 amino acids. The CDR3 coding sequence is TGTGCCAGCAACCAGGGAGGGTTCGGAGAGACCCAGTACTTC. Its protein product is CASNQGGFGETQYF.

The chain has TRBV5-4 and TRBJ2-7, with no clear D. Germline CDR1 SGHNT, CDR2 YYREEE (reference sequence). The V end lost 2 bases, the J end lost 3 bases, and 12 bases lay between the germline ends. This CDR3 contains 14 residues. DNA of the CDR3: TGTGCCAGCAGCTTCTATGAGACACTCTACGAGCAGTACTTC. The encoded protein is CASSFYETLYEQYF.

The table lists this clone with a few counts. The CDR3 coding sequence is TGTGCCGGTGTTGGGGGGGTGATCGGCGAGCAGTACTTC. Translating gives CAGVGGVIGEQYF. This chain connects TRBV6-5 to TRBJ2-7, with TRBD2 matching 7 bases. CDR1 is MNHEY and CDR2 is SVGAGI in the germline V gene. The trim removed 11 bases at V and 6 bases at J, leaving 13 bases unmatched. CDR3 length equals 13 residues.

The chain is built from TRBV5-7 and TRBJ2-2, with a weak D call TRBD1 (6 bases). TRBV5-7 is an ORF, and what it does is uncertain. The CDR3 loop spans 14 amino acids. CDR3 amino acids: CVHRDKMTAGELFF. The CDR3, as DNA: TGTGTCCATCGGGACAAAATGACGGCCGGGGAGCTGTTTTTT.

This rearrangement joins TRBV27 to TRBJ2-1; 8 bases fit TRBD2. With V trimmed by 7 bases and J by 4 bases, 6 bases remained unmatched. This CDR3 is 14 amino acids long. The germline gives CDR1 MNHEY, CDR2 SMNVEV (reference sequence). The CDR3 reads CASKAGELYNEQFF. The CDR3 region has the DNA TGTGCCAGCAAAGCGGGGGAGCTTTACAATGAGCAGTTCTTC.

This chain links TRBV15 with TRBJ2-7; 11 positions match TRBD1. In germline, CDR1 is LNHNV, CDR2 YYDKDF (reference sequence). There are 15 residues in the CDR3. V shed 5 bases, J shed 2 bases, and the junction held 5 bases outside the gene matches. The CDR3 protein is CATSLPGQGAYEQYF. CDR3 in DNA: TGTGCCACCAGCCTACCGGGACAGGGGGCCTACGAGCAGTACTTC.

The chain recombines TRBV6-1 with TRBJ1-1; a possible D gene is TRBD1 (6 bases). This CDR3 comprises 14 residues. V was clipped by 1 base and J by 11 bases, with 17 bases between them. The germline CDR1 and CDR2 sequences are MNHNS and SASEGT. CDR3 amino acids: CASSEVGQRLGAFF. The DNA of the CDR3 is TGTGCCAGCAGTGAAGTAGGACAGCGCCTTGGGGCTTTCTTT.

The CDR3 DNA reads TGTGCCAGCACCTCTAACGGGGAAAAACTGTTTTTT. It encodes CASTSNGEKLFF. The V call is TRBV7-3, the J call TRBJ1-4; no reliable D call. The V end lost 7 bases, the J end lost 8 bases, and 11 bases lay between the germline ends. CDR3 length: 12 amino acids. Per the germline V gene, CDR1 is SGHTA and CDR2 is FQGTGA. Complete variable domain (other parts from reference TRBV7-3 and TRBJ1-4): GAGVSQTPSNKVTEKGKYVELRCDPISGHTALYWYRQSLGQGPEFLIYFQGTGAADDSGLPNDRFFAVRPEGSVSTLKIQRTERGDSAVYLCASTSNGEKLFFGSGTQLSVL.

This sequence joins TRBV28 and TRBJ1-1; 8 bases fit TRBD1. Trimming took 5 bases from V and 5 from J; bases not matched to a gene: 10. Germline V gene data show CDR1 as MDHEN and CDR2 as SYDVKM. This CDR3 has 15 amino acids. The CDR3 region is CASSLIMDRATEAFF. The DNA of the CDR3 is TGTGCCAGCAGTCTAATAATGGACAGGGCAACTGAAGCTTTCTTT.

The rearrangement uses TRBV4-1 and TRBJ2-1; 10 nucleotides align to TRBD1. Germline assignment: CDR1 MGHRA and CDR2 YSYEKL. With 4 bases clipped from V and 7 bases from J, the junction kept 10 bases outside the gene matches. CDR3 length equals 16 residues. The DNA of the CDR3 is TGCGCCAGCAGCCGAAACCAGGGACAGGGGCGGAATGAGCAGTTCTTC. The encoded protein is CASSRNQGQGRNEQFF.

The V gene is TRBV19, the J gene TRBJ2-1; TRBD1 agrees at 11 bases. The CDR3 is 16 residues long. V was clipped by 6 bases and J by 7 bases; unmatched bases: 11. In germline, CDR1 is LNHDA, CDR2 SQIVND (reference sequence). CDR3 in DNA: TGTGCCAGTAGCCTATCCGGACAGGGGGCTAGGAATGAGCAGTTCTTC. Its protein is CASSLSGQGARNEQFF.

This sequence joins TRBV6-5 and TRBJ1-2; 9 bases line up with TRBD1. After removal of 6 bases from V and 5 bases from J, the junction contained 7 bases not matched to a gene. CDR1 and CDR2 from the germline V gene are MNHEY and SVGAGI. The CDR3 spans 14 residues. CDR3 DNA: TGTGCCAGCAGCCGGACAGGGGAGGGGTATGGCTACACCTTC. It codes for CASSRTGEGYGYTF.

This chain links TRBV29-1 with TRBJ2-3; TRBD2 matches at 9 bases. V lost 4 bases, J lost 6 bases, and 14 bases stayed unmatched. The CDR3 spans 16 residues. Germline V gives CDR1 SQVTM, CDR2 ANQGSEA. The CDR3, as DNA: TGCAGCGTTGGAAGATGGGGCGGGGGGGCCCTCGATACGCAGTATTTT. Amino acids: CSVGRWGGGALDTQYF.